The clone carrying this TCR beta chain turned up a few times. No antigen is known for it. This sample stems from a study of CD8+ T cells in alopecia areata. Study-wide points: Scalp and blood retained many expanded lesional clones during tofacitinib.

The sequencing template was cDNA reverse transcribed from extracted RNA. Repertoires were generated with immunoSEQ multiplex PCR, while TCRdb's copy carries only in-frame clones and drops some. The table includes about 70,000 clones, 29% detected once. Treatment specified: oral pan-JAK inhibitor, 5-10 mg twice daily. Individuals with alopecia areata gave both lesional scalp punch biopsies and peripheral blood for collection. This TCR was recovered from a human donor with alopecia areata. Material: CD8+ T cells sorted from blood, obtained at week 4, from a patient treated with tofacitinib.

The CDR3 sequence is CASNPGETQYF. The DNA of the CDR3 is TGTGCCAGCAATCCGGGGGAGACCCAGTACTTC. The V and J genes are TRBV25-1 and TRBJ2-5, with TRBD2 as a possible D gene (5 bases). Trimming cost V 7 bases and J 5 bases, with 8 bases left between them. CDR1 and CDR2 (germline): MGHDK, SYGVNS. The CDR3 covers 11 residues.